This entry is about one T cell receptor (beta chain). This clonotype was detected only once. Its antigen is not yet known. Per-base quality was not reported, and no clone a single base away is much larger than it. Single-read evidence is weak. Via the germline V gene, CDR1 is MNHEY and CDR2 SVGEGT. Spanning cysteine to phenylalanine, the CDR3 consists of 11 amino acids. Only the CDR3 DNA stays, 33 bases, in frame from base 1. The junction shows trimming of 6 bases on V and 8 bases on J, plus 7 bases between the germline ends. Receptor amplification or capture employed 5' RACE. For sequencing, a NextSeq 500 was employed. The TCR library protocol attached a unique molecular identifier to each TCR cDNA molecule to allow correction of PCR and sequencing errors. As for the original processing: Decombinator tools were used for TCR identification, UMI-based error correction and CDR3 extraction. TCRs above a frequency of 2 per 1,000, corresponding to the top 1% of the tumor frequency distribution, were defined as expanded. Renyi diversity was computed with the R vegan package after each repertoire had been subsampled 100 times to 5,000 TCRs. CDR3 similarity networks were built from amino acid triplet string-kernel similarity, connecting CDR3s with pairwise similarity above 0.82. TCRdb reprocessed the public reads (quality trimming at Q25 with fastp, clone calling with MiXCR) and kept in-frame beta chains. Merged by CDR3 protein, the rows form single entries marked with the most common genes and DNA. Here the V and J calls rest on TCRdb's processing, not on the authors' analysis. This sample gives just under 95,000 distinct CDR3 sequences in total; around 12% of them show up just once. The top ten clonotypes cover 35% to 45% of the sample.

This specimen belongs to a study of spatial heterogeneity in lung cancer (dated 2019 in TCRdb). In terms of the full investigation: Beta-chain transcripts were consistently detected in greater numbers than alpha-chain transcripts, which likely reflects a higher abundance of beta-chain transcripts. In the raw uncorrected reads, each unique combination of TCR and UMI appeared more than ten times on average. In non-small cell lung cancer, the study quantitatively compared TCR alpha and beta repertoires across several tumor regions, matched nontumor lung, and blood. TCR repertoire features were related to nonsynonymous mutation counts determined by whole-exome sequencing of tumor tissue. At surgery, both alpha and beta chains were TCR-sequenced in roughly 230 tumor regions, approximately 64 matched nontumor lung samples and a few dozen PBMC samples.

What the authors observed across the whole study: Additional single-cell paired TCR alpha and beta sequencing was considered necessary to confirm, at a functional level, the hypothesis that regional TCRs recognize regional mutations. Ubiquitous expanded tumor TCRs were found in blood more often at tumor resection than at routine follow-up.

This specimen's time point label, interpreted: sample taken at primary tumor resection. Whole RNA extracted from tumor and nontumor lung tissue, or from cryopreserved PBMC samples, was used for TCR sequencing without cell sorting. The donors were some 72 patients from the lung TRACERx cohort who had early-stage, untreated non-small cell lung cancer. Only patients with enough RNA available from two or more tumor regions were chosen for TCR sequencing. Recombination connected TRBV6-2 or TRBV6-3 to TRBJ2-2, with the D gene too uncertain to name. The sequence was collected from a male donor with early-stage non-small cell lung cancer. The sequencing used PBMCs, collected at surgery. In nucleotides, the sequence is TGTGCCAGCAGCCTGTGGGGGGAGCTGTTTTTT. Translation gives CASSLWGELFF.